One sample yielded the 31 T cell receptor beta chains listed below, sequenced in a study of blood T cell repertoires in COVID-19. Sequencing was performed with immunoSEQ multiplex PCR; in TCRdb, only in-frame clones are kept and a portion is missing. Among around 250,000 clones listed, 86% were seen once. The source material was peripheral blood. Receptor source: a man aged 40-49 years with active or convalescent COVID-19.

The CDR3 spells CASSPHSGLANTGELFF. DNA for the CDR3: TGTGCCAGCAGCCCACACTCGGGACTAGCAAACACCGGGGAGCTGTTTTTT. The V gene is TRBV7-2, the J gene TRBJ2-2, with 9 bases fitting TRBD2. The germline V gene has CDR1 SGHTA and CDR2 FQGNSA. This CDR3 region has 17 residues. The junction had 9 bases not matched to a gene; V was cut back by 5 bases and J by 2 bases. Using reference TRBV7-2 and TRBJ2-2 for the parts outside the CDR3, the full variable domain is GAGVSQSPSNKVTEKGKDVELRCDPISGHTALYWYRQSLGQGLEFLIYFQGNSAPDKSGLPSDRFSAERTGGSVSTLTIQRTQQEDSAVYLCASSPHSGLANTGELFFGEGSRLTVL.

The DNA of the CDR3 is TGTGCCAGCAGCCCCAGCCCCGGGGTTGCTTTCTTT. Translated, it gives CASSPSPGVAFF. The V call is TRBV5-4, the J call TRBJ1-1; D uncertain. V was shortened by 4 bases and J by 11 bases, with 15 bases between the two germline ends. This CDR3 region has 12 residues. Per the germline V gene, CDR1 is SGHNT and CDR2 is YYREEE (reference sequence).

The chain is built from TRBV6-1 and TRBJ1-3, with D tentatively TRBD1 (5 bases). V lost 2 bases and J 6 bases, leaving 11 bases between the germline ends. The CDR3 has 14 residues. CDR1 is MNHNS and CDR2 is SASEGT in the germline V gene. The CDR3 is CASSEPQGENTIYF. CDR3 in DNA: TGTGCCAGCAGTGAACCCCAGGGTGAAAACACCATATATTTT.

The CDR3 sequence: CASSPKRGGDRGNSPLHF. The DNA of the CDR3 is TGTGCCAGTAGTCCAAAACGCGGGGGTGACAGGGGAAATTCACCCCTCCACTTT. This chain connects TRBV19 to TRBJ1-6; 8 positions agree with TRBD1. The J segment lost 7 bases and the V segment lost 5 bases, leaving 16 bases of the junction unmatched. Germline V CDR1 and CDR2: LNHDA, SQIVND (reference sequence). The CDR3 is 18 amino acids.

The V gene is TRBV5-1, the J gene TRBJ2-1, with TRBD2 identical over 11 bases. The CDR3 is 17 residues long. The J segment lost 9 bases and the V segment lost 1 base, leaving 12 bases of the junction unmatched. In germline, CDR1 is SGHRS, CDR2 YFSETQ. CDR3 nucleotides: TGCGCCAGCAGCTTGTATCCCCTTGAACTAGCGGGGGTTGAGCAGTTCTTC. Residues: CASSLYPLELAGVEQFF.

The gene calls are TRBV5-1 and TRBJ2-2; TRBD2 is a possible D gene (6 bases). V lost 1 base and J lost 7, with 17 bases in between. CDR3 length: 16 residues. Germline loops: CDR1 SGHRS, CDR2 YFSETQ. CDR3 in amino acids: CASSLSRGVKGGELFF. Written as DNA, the CDR3 is TGCGCCAGCAGCTTGTCGCGGGGAGTCAAGGGCGGGGAGCTGTTTTTT.

This sequence joins TRBV4-1 and TRBJ2-1; 8 bases fit TRBD2. Germline CDR1 reads MGHRA; CDR2 reads YSYEKL. Trimming at V came to 4 bases and at J to 4 bases, leaving 6 bases not matched to a gene. The CDR3 consists of 15 residues. The CDR3 protein is CASSPRGTRYNEQFF. The CDR3 DNA sequence: TGCGCCAGCAGCCCCCGAGGGACTAGATACAATGAGCAGTTCTTC.

The rearrangement joins TRBV18 to TRBJ1-2; D unclear. Trimming cost V 3 bases and J 1 base, with 6 bases left between them. Germline lookup yields CDR1 KGHSH and CDR2 LQKENI. The CDR3 is 13 residues long. CDR3 in DNA: TGTGCCAGCTCACCTGCGTTTAACTATGGCTACACCTTC. Encoded protein: CASSPAFNYGYTF.

This sequence joins TRBV5-1 and TRBJ2-5; 7 bases agree with TRBD1. Germline assignment: CDR1 SGHRS and CDR2 YFSETQ. The J segment lost 5 bases and the V segment lost 0 bases, leaving 7 bases of the junction unmatched. The CDR3 loop spans 15 amino acids. The CDR3 DNA sequence: TGCGCCAGCAGCTTGGGTGGAGGCAGGGGGGAGACCCAGTACTTC. Its translation: CASSLGGGRGETQYF. The complete variable domain, with remaining parts taken from reference TRBV5-1 and TRBJ2-5, reads KAGVTQTPRYLIKTRGQQVTLSCSPISGHRSVSWYQQTPGQGLQFLFEYFSETQRNKGNFPGRFSGRQFSNSRSEMNVSTLELGDSALYLCASSLGGGRGETQYFGPGTRLLVL.

V usage is TRBV5-1 and J usage is TRBJ1-1; D may be TRBD1 (6 bases). The CDR3 is made up of 15 amino acids. Germline V CDR1 and CDR2: SGHRS, YFSETQ. Trimming cost V 4 bases and J 7 bases, with 20 bases left between them. The CDR3 spells CASSPVAGTNGEAFF. In DNA form, the CDR3 reads TGCGCCAGCAGCCCAGTCGCTGGGACAAATGGTGAAGCTTTCTTT.

This rearrangement joins TRBV19 to TRBJ1-5; TRBD1 might be the D (6 bases). V was trimmed by 2 bases and J by 6 bases, leaving 11 bases between them. The CDR3 is made up of 14 amino acids. CDR1 is LNHDA, CDR2 SQIVND, per germline (reference sequence). Here the CDR3 reads CASSITGSGQPQHF. The DNA of the CDR3 is TGTGCCAGTAGTATAACAGGGTCCGGTCAGCCCCAGCATTTT.

This chain links TRBV11-3 with TRBJ2-1; a possible D gene is TRBD1 (6 bases). Germline CDR1 SGHNT, CDR2 YENEEA. The CDR3 extends over 14 amino acids. V was cut by 1 base and J by 6 bases, with 10 bases left in between. CDR3: CASSLVQGGNEQFF. In DNA, the CDR3 is TGTGCCAGCAGCTTAGTGCAAGGGGGCAATGAGCAGTTCTTC.

V and J are TRBV13 and TRBJ1-2, with D possibly TRBD1 on 6 matching bases. V was clipped by 3 bases and J by 8 bases, with 13 bases between them. The V gene's germline CDR1 is PRHDT and CDR2 FYEKMQ (reference sequence). The length of the CDR3 is 13 residues. The CDR3 DNA sequence: TGTGCCAGCAGCTTTCTTTCAGGGGAGGGCTACACCTTC. Residues: CASSFLSGEGYTF.

This clone was counted between two and nine times. The chain combines TRBV5-1 with TRBJ1-2; D is possibly TRBD1 (5 bases). The CDR3 has 15 amino acids. V was clipped by 0 bases and J by 1 base, with 10 bases between them. Germline V gene sequence: CDR1 SGHRS, CDR2 YFSETQ. The CDR3 here is CASSLEQALNYGYTF. In nucleotides, the CDR3 is TGCGCCAGCAGCTTGGAACAGGCGCTTAACTATGGCTACACCTTC.

The chain couples TRBV19 to TRBJ2-2, with D unresolved. The CDR3 loop spans 16 amino acids. Between the trimmed V and J ends, which lost 1 base and 1 base, there was a span of 10 bases. Germline loops: CDR1 LNHDA, CDR2 SQIVND (reference sequence). CDR3 region: CASSIGALMNTGELFF. CDR3 nucleotide sequence: TGTGCCAGTAGTATAGGGGCCCTTATGAACACCGGGGAGCTGTTTTTT.

The rearrangement uses TRBV27 and TRBJ1-6, with D possibly being TRBD1 (5 bases). Germline CDR1 MNHEY, CDR2 SMNVEV (reference sequence). This CDR3 spans 14 amino acids. Trimming took off 4 bases at V and 10 bases at J, with 14 bases between the two ends. The CDR3 loop reads CASSSGTTRSPLHF. The CDR3 nucleotides read TGTGCCAGCAGTTCCGGGACGACTAGGTCACCCCTCCACTTT.

The chain is built from TRBV5-5 and TRBJ2-7, with 11 bases identical to TRBD2. After removal of 4 bases from V and 5 bases from J, the junction contained 5 bases not matched to a gene. Germline CDR1 reads SGHKS; CDR2 reads YYEKEE (reference sequence). This CDR3 contains 14 residues. CDR3 in DNA: TGTGCCAGCAGCGGTAGCGGGGGGGCCAACGAGCAGTACTTC. Translated, it gives CASSGSGGANEQYF.

The chain links TRBV28 to TRBJ1-2, with D unclear. The germline V gene encodes CDR1 MDHEN and CDR2 SYDVKM. Trimming took 5 bases from V and 2 from J, leaving 9 bases between them. The CDR3 extends over 13 amino acids. The CDR3 region is CASSSAANYGYTF. CDR3 in DNA: TGTGCCAGCAGTAGCGCAGCGAACTATGGCTACACCTTC.

The chain combines TRBV7-9 with TRBJ1-3, with D unclear. The CDR3 is 15 amino acids. Germline CDR1 and CDR2: SEHNR and FQNEAQ (reference sequence). V was pared by 1 base and J by 4 bases, with 11 bases between. CDR3 DNA sequence: TGTGCCAGCAGCTTAGTTCCGGGAGCAGGAAACACCATATATTTT. Its protein product is CASSLVPGAGNTIYF.

The chain couples TRBV19 to TRBJ2-7, with 8 bases matching TRBD1. This CDR3 has 14 residues. In germline, CDR1 is LNHDA, CDR2 SQIVND (reference sequence). After removal of 5 bases from V and 5 bases from J, the junction contained 8 bases not matched to a gene. This CDR3 reads CASSPRTGRDEQYF. CDR3 bases: TGTGCCAGTAGTCCGCGGACAGGGCGCGACGAGCAGTACTTC. Drawing the rest from reference TRBV19 and TRBJ2-7, the complete variable domain is DGGITQSPKYLFRKEGQNVTLSCEQNLNHDAMYWYRQDPGQGLRLIYYSQIVNDFQKGDIAEGYSVSREKKESFPLTVTSAQKNPTAFYLCASSPRTGRDEQYFGPGTRLTVT.

The chain uses TRBV19 and TRBJ1-2; a weak D match, TRBD1 (5 bases). This CDR3 region has 15 residues. CDR1 and CDR2 from the germline V gene are LNHDA and SQIVND (reference sequence). V lost 4 bases to trimming and J lost 4 bases, with 16 bases between them. The chain's CDR3 is CASSRTGQRVYGYTF. DNA of the CDR3: TGTGCCAGTAGTAGAACAGGTCAAAGGGTCTATGGCTACACCTTC.

CDR3 in amino acids: CASSFSGDQPQHF. As DNA, the CDR3 is TGCGCCAGCAGCTTTTCAGGGGATCAGCCCCAGCATTTT. V gene TRBV5-1 combines with J gene TRBJ1-5; D is possibly TRBD1 (6 bases). This CDR3 contains 13 residues. V shed 2 bases and J shed 5 bases, with 8 bases lying between them. The germline CDR1 and CDR2 sequences are SGHRS and YFSETQ.

This rearrangement joins TRBV10-3 to TRBJ2-2; 13 bases match TRBD2. The CDR3 runs to 17 residues. Germline assignment: CDR1 ENHRY and CDR2 SYGVKD. The trim removed 10 bases at V and 0 bases at J, leaving 8 bases unmatched. The CDR3 protein is CATTGLAGKPNTGELFF. The CDR3 nucleotides are TGTGCCACTACGGGACTAGCGGGGAAACCGAACACCGGGGAGCTGTTTTTT.

The chain couples TRBV7-9 to TRBJ2-2; unclear D gene. Germline V gives CDR1 SEHNR, CDR2 FQNEAQ (reference sequence). The CDR3 is 14 residues long. Trimming removed 2 bases from V and 3 bases from J, with 7 bases in between. The CDR3 DNA reads as TGTGCCAGCAGCTTAAATTCCTACACCGGGGAGCTGTTTTTT. Translating gives CASSLNSYTGELFF.

The rearrangement uses TRBV6-4 and TRBJ2-1, with D tentatively TRBD2 (6 bases). This CDR3 spans 15 amino acids. Germline V gives CDR1 MRHNA, CDR2 SNTAGT. The V gene lost 5 bases and the J gene lost 10 bases, with 21 bases spanning the gap. In DNA form, the CDR3 reads TGTGCCAGCAGTCCCGGGACTGGTTACAATGAGGAGCAGTTCTTC. This encodes CASSPGTGYNEEQFF.

The chain combines TRBV19 with TRBJ2-1; 7 nucleotides line up with TRBD2. The CDR3 totals 16 residues. The V and J ends lost 6 bases and 0 bases, in that order; junction bases with no gene match: 8. Germline loops: CDR1 LNHDA, CDR2 SQIVND (reference sequence). CDR3 nucleotide sequence: TGTGCCAGTAGCCCTAAGCGGGGCCTCTCCTACAATGAGCAGTTCTTC. The encoded protein is CASSPKRGLSYNEQFF.

The chain joins TRBV27 to TRBJ1-2; 7 nucleotides match TRBD1. The CDR3 contains 16 residues. Germline CDR1 is MNHEY and CDR2 is SMNVEV (reference sequence). V was clipped by 10 bases and J by 4 bases; unmatched bases: 18. CDR3 in DNA: TGTGCCACCTCAGGACTTAACAGGGGCGTCGGCTATGGCTACACCTTC. Its protein product is CATSGLNRGVGYGYTF.

The V call is TRBV9, the J call TRBJ2-3; 7 nucleotides align to TRBD2. Germline-derived CDR1 and CDR2 are SGDLS and YYNGEE. The CDR3 is made up of 16 amino acids. The junction had 10 bases not matched to a gene; V was cut back by 4 bases and J by 2 bases. The CDR3 loop is CASSPKGAGTTDTQYF. CDR3 DNA: TGTGCCAGCAGCCCAAAGGGAGCGGGAACCACAGATACGCAGTATTTT.

The rearrangement links TRBV18 to TRBJ2-3; 7 bases agree with TRBD2. This CDR3 contains 15 residues. J gave up 0 bases and V 3 bases, and 3 bases lay outside the gene matches. Looked up from germline, CDR1 is KGHSH and CDR2 is LQKENI. The CDR3 DNA reads TGTGCCAGCTCACCGGGACTACTTAGCACAGATACGCAGTATTTT. This translates into CASSPGLLSTDTQYF.

This clone occurred many times. V is TRBV9 and J is TRBJ1-2; maybe TRBD1 (6 bases). V was pared by 0 bases and J by 4 bases, with 10 bases between. The germline gives CDR1 SGDLS, CDR2 YYNGEE. The CDR3 covers 14 residues. CDR3 region: CASSVGQGTYGYTF. CDR3 DNA: TGTGCCAGCAGCGTAGGTCAGGGGACCTATGGCTACACCTTC.

This clone was detected a few times. The rearrangement joins TRBV12-3 or TRBV12-4 to TRBJ2-7; D may be TRBD2 (6 bases). The length of the CDR3 is 12 residues. V dropped 3 bases and J dropped 5 bases, with 8 bases sitting between them. This chain's CDR3 is CASSLDYHEQYF. The CDR3 bases are TGTGCCAGCAGTTTGGACTACCACGAGCAGTACTTC.